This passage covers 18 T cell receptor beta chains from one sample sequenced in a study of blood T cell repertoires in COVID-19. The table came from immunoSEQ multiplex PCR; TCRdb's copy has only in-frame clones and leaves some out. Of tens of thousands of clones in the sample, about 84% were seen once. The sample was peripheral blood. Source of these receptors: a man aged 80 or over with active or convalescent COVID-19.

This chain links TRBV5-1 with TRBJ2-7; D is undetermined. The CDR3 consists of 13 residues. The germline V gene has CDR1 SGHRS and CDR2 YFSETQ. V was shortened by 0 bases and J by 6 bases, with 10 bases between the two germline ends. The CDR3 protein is CASSLESVSEQYF. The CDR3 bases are TGCGCCAGCAGCTTGGAGAGTGTTTCCGAGCAGTACTTC. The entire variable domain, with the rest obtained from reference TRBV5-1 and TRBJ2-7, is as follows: KAGVTQTPRYLIKTRGQQVTLSCSPISGHRSVSWYQQTPGQGLQFLFEYFSETQRNKGNFPGRFSGRQFSNSRSEMNVSTLELGDSALYLCASSLESVSEQYFGPGTRLTVT.

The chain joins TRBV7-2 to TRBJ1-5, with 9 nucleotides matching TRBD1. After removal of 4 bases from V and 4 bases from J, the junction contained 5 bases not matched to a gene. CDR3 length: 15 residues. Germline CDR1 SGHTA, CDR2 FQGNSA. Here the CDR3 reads CASSYRGRENQPQHF. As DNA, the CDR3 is TGTGCCAGCAGCTACAGGGGGCGGGAAAATCAGCCCCAGCATTTT.

The CDR3 coding sequence is TGTGCCAGTAGTACCCAACTTTCCTACGAGCAGTACTTC. Its protein is CASSTQLSYEQYF. The chain combines TRBV19 with TRBJ2-7; D gene unclear. V was pared by 4 bases and J by 1 base, with 8 bases between. Germline CDR1 is LNHDA and CDR2 is SQIVND (reference sequence). The CDR3 is 13 amino acids.

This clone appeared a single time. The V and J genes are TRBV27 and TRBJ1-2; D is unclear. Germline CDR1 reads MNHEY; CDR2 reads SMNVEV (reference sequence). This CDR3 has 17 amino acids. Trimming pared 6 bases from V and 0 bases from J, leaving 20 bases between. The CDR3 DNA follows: TGTGCCAGCAGCCCACTTGGGCAGGCAACCACTAACTATGGCTACACCTTC. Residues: CASSPLGQATTNYGYTF.

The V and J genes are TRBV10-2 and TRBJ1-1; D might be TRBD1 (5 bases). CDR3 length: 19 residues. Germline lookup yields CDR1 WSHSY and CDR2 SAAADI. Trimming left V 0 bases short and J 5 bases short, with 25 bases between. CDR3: CASSESGAGGLGGRTEAFF. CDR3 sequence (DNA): TGCGCCAGCAGTGAGTCTGGGGCAGGAGGTTTGGGAGGGCGAACTGAAGCTTTCTTT.

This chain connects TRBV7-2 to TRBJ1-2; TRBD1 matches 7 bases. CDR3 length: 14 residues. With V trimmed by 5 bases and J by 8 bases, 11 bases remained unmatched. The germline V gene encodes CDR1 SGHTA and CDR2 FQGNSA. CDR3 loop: CASSLPGGFGGYTF. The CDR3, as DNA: TGTGCCAGCAGCCTACCAGGGGGATTCGGCGGCTACACCTTC.

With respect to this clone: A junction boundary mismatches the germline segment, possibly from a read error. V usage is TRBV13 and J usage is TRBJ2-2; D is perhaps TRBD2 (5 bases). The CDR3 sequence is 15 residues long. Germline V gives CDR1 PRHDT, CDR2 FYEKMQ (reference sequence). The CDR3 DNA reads TGTGCCAGCAGCCTAGGCGCGGGGAACACCGGGGAGCTGTTTTTT. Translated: CASSLGAGNTGELFF.

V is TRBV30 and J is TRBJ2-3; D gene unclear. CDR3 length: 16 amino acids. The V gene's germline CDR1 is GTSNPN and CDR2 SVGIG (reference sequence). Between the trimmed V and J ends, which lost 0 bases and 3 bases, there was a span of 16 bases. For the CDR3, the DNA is TGTGCCTGGAGTGTAGAGGCTAGATTTGAGACAGATACGCAGTATTTT. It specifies CAWSVEARFETDTQYF.

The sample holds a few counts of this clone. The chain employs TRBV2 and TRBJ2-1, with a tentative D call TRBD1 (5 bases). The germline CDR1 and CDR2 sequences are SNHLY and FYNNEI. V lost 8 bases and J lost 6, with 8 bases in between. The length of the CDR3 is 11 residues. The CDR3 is CASVGRNEQFF. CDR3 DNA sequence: TGTGCCAGCGTGGGGCGCAATGAGCAGTTCTTC.

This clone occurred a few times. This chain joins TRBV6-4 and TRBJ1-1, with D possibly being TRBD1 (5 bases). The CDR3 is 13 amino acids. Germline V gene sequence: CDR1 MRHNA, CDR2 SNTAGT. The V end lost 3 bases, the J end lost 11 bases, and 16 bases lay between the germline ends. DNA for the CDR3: TGTGCCAGCAGTGAGGACGGGGGAAGACGGGCTTTCTTT. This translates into CASSEDGGRRAFF.

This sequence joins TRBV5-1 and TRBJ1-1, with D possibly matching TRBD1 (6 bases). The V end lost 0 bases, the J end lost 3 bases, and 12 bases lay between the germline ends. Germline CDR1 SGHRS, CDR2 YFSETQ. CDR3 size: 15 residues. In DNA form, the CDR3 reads TGCGCCAGCAGCTTGGACAGGGCCGGGGACACTGAAGCTTTCTTT. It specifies CASSLDRAGDTEAFF.

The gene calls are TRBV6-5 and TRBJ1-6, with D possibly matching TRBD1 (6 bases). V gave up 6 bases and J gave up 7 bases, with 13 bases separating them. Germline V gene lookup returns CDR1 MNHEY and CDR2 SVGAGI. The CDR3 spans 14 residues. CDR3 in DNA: TGTGCCAGCAGGGGAACAGGGATCAATTCACCCCTCCACTTT. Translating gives CASRGTGINSPLHF.

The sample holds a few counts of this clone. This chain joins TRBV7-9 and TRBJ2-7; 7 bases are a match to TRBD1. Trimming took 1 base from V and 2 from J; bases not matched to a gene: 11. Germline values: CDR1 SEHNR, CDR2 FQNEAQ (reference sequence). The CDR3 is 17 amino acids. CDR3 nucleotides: TGTGCCAGCAGCTTAGGAATACCGGGACAGCCTACCTACGAGCAGTACTTC. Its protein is CASSLGIPGQPTYEQYF.

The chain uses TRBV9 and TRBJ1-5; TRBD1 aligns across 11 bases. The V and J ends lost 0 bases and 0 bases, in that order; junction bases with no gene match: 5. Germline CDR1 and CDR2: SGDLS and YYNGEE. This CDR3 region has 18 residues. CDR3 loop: CASSVAGTGGTSNQPQHF. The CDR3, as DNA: TGTGCCAGCAGCGTAGCCGGGACAGGGGGTACTAGCAATCAGCCCCAGCATTTT.

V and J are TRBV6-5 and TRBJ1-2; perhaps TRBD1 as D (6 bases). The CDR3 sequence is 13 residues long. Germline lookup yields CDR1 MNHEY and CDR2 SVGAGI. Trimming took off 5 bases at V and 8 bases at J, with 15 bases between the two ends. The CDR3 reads CASSHRGGLGYTF. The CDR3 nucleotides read TGTGCCAGCAGTCACCGGGGGGGGCTGGGCTACACCTTC.

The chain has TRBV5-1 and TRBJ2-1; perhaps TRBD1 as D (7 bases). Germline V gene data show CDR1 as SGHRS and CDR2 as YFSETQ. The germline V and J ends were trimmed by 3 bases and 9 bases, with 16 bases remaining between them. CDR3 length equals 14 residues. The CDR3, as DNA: TGCGCCAGCAGCTGGGAGACAGGGAGGAGTGAGCAGTTCTTC. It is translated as CASSWETGRSEQFF.

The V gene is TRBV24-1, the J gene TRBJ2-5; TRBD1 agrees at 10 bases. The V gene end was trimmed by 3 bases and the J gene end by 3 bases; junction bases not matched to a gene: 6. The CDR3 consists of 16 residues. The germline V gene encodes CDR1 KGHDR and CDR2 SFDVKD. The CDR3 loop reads CATSDEGGTGEETQYF. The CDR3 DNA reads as TGTGCCACCAGTGATGAAGGAGGGACAGGGGAAGAGACCCAGTACTTC.

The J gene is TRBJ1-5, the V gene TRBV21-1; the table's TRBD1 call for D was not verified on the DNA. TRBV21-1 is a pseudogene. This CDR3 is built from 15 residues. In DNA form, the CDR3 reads TGTGCCAGCAGCAAAGCTAAAGGGGGTTCTCAGCCCCAGCATTTT. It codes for CASSKAKGGSQPQHF.